The text below deals with one T cell receptor (beta chain). This record comes from a study of shared clonotypes between healthy human individuals. An assay was performed, and its level was deep. Measured with immunoSEQ multiplex PCR; TCRdb has only the in-frame clones, and not every one. The data contain 1.5 million to 2.5 million clones, just under 95% of them singletons. Terminally differentiated effector memory CD45RA+ cells were excluded from the naive CD8 cells, which were CD45RO-negative and positively selected for CCR7. There are 14 residues in the CDR3. Trimming left V 3 bases short and J 4 bases short, with 13 bases between. Looked up from germline, CDR1 is MGHRA and CDR2 is YSYEKL.

The sequenced sample was naive CD8+ T cells sorted from blood. The chain links TRBV4-1 to TRBJ2-7; TRBD2 is a possible D gene (5 bases). This clonotype was sampled from a man younger than 30 in good health. The CDR3 here is CASSHPGPGYEQYF. The CDR3 DNA reads TGCGCCAGCAGCCATCCCGGACCGGGATACGAGCAGTACTTC.